This TCR beta chain was retrieved from a study of long-term antiretroviral therapy in people with HIV. There was at least one pre-ART PBMC sample for each donor, plus at least two post-ART PBMC samples. Each HIV-infected participant was given treatment in the United States. Overall study results and limits: Versus controls, repertoires in people with HIV had narrower CDR3 length ranges.

As for this clone: The antigen is undetermined.

The CDR3 runs 14 residues. The germline V and J ends were trimmed by 4 bases and 6 bases, with 15 bases remaining between them. Per the germline V gene, CDR1 is LNHDA and CDR2 is SQIVND (reference sequence). immunoSEQ v3.0 was run at survey level. Sequencing set out to capture about 40,000-50,000 T-cell genomes per sample. The method was immunoSEQ multiplex PCR; TCRdb's version includes in-frame clones alone and lacks a portion of them. In the table there are about 20,000 clones, 80% to 95% of which are singletons. Source: unsorted PBMCs, taken 4.4 years after starting antiretroviral therapy. The J gene is TRBJ1-1, the V gene TRBV19, with D possibly TRBD1 on 5 matching bases. The source is a woman aged 50 to 65 with HIV. The CDR3 spells CASSTQVPNAEAFF. CDR3 coding DNA: TGTGCCAGTAGTACACAGGTACCCAACGCTGAAGCTTTCTTT.